One sample yielded the 24 T cell receptor beta chains listed below, sequenced in a study of T cells after yellow fever vaccination. Using its own MiXCR run on the 5' RACE reads, TCRdb lists one record per CDR3 protein. The table has over 110,000 distinct CDR3 sequences, 7.7% seen once. The sample consisted of CD4+ T cells sorted from PBMCs, taken 5 days after the yellow fever booster vaccination. The source of these receptors is a man aged 25 to 45 who received the YFV17D yellow fever vaccine.

This clonotype was seen repeatedly, ten times or more. The CDR3 DNA is TGCGCCAGCAGAGCGGGGAGGCCAGATCAGTTCTTC. This translates into CASRAGRPDQFF. The chain employs TRBV23-1 and TRBJ2-1; 7 nucleotides agree with TRBD2. TRBV23-1 is placed among ORFs of uncertain function. This CDR3 region has 12 residues. The trim removed 6 bases at V and 13 bases at J, leaving 9 bases unmatched.

This clonotype was seen at least ten times. The rearrangement uses TRBV10-3 and TRBJ2-1; perhaps TRBD2 as D (6 bases). The V end lost 2 bases, the J end lost 9 bases, and 14 bases lay between the germline ends. Germline loops: CDR1 ENHRY, CDR2 SYGVKD. This CDR3 spans 14 amino acids. DNA for the CDR3: TGTGCCATCAGTGAGCGGGGGATGGAGGCTGAGCAGTTCTTC. It specifies CAISERGMEAEQFF.

V usage is TRBV2 and J usage is TRBJ2-3, with 8 bases aligning to TRBD2. This CDR3 has 14 amino acids. CDR1 is SNHLY and CDR2 is FYNNEI in the germline V gene. The V gene end was trimmed by 7 bases and the J gene end by 5 bases; junction bases not matched to a gene: 8. The CDR3 here is CASTRGTRQDTQYF. Here the CDR3 DNA reads TGTGCCAGCACCCGGGGGACTAGACAAGATACGCAGTATTTT.

This clonotype was picked up many times. The chain carries TRBV20-1 and TRBJ2-7; D gene uncertain. Trimming stripped 6 bases from V and 0 bases from J, with 6 bases between. Germline values: CDR1 DFQATT, CDR2 SNEGSKA (reference sequence). This CDR3 has 11 amino acids. CDR3 nucleotide sequence: TGCAGTGCACTAAGCTCCTACGAGCAGTACTTC. Protein sequence: CSALSSYEQYF.

This clonotype was recorded at least ten times. The V and J genes are TRBV20-1 and TRBJ2-3; 7 bases fit TRBD2. V gave up 4 bases and J gave up 6 bases; unmatched junction bases: 7. Germline V lookup: CDR1 DFQATT, CDR2 SNEGSKA (reference sequence). The CDR3 covers 13 residues. This CDR3 is CSANSGLIDTQYF. The DNA of the CDR3 is TGCAGTGCTAATAGCGGGCTGATCGATACGCAGTATTTT.

A remark on this clonotype: A much larger clone sits a single nucleotide away, making a read error possible. The rearrangement uses TRBV10-3 and TRBJ2-3; possibly TRBD1 for D (5 bases). V was trimmed by 6 bases and J by 6 bases, leaving 22 bases between them. The length of the CDR3 is 16 residues. Germline values: CDR1 ENHRY, CDR2 SYGVKD. In DNA form, the CDR3 reads TGTGCCATCAGCCTCGGACAACCCTTACTAATTGATACGCAGTATTTT. Amino acid sequence: CAISLGQPLLIDTQYF.

This clonotype was recorded at least ten times. The V and J genes are TRBV5-5 and TRBJ2-1; 13 nucleotides agree with TRBD2. The germline V gene has CDR1 SGHKS and CDR2 YYEKEE (reference sequence). The CDR3 contains 15 residues. Trimming at V came to 6 bases and at J to 10 bases, leaving 10 bases not matched to a gene. The CDR3 DNA follows: TGTGCCAGCACCCTAACTGGACTAGCGGGAGTAGAGCAGTTCTTC. Its translation is CASTLTGLAGVEQFF. Full variable domain (outside the CDR3, taken from reference TRBV5-5 and TRBJ2-1): DAGVTQSPTHLIKTRGQQVTLRCSPISGHKSVSWYQQVLGQGPQFIFQYYEKEERGRGNFPDRFSARQFPNYSSELNVNALLLGDSALYLCASTLTGLAGVEQFFGPGTRLTVL.

This clonotype has at least ten counts. The chain links TRBV28 to TRBJ2-3, with D possibly TRBD2 on 6 matching bases. The CDR3 is made up of 16 amino acids. CDR1 and CDR2 (germline): MDHEN, SYDVKM. Trimming pared 8 bases from V and 4 bases from J, leaving 22 bases between. CDR3 protein: CASVSGGLGTPDTQYF. The CDR3 DNA follows: TGTGCCAGCGTCAGTGGGGGACTGGGGACCCCAGATACGCAGTATTTT.

With regard to this clonotype: Here the CDR3 omits its conserved ending phenylalanine or tryptophan, so a read error is the likely source. The V call is TRBV5-1, the J call TRBJ2-1; 7 nucleotides match TRBD2. Germline CDR1 is SGHRS and CDR2 is YFSETQ. The V gene end was trimmed by 4 bases and the J gene end by 0 bases; junction bases not matched to a gene: 7. CDR3 length equals 16 residues. Here the CDR3 DNA reads TGCGCCAGCAGCGCCTCGGGAGGTCTCTCCTACAATGAGCAGTTCCTC. It is translated as CASSASGGLSYNEQFL.

This clonotype was counted ten times or more. This chain connects TRBV20-1 to TRBJ1-5; D ambiguous. Trimming removed 5 bases from V and 4 bases from J, with 18 bases in between. The CDR3 is 15 residues long. The germline gives CDR1 DFQATT, CDR2 SNEGSKA (reference sequence). The CDR3 spells CSALKVRAGNQPQHF. As DNA, the CDR3 is TGCAGTGCTTTGAAGGTGAGGGCAGGAAATCAGCCCCAGCATTTT.

This clonotype was counted ten times or more. This chain links TRBV12-3 or TRBV12-4 with TRBJ2-3; 10 bases match TRBD2. V lost 4 bases, J lost 6 bases, and 10 bases stayed unmatched. This CDR3 has 16 amino acids. The CDR3 spells CASSSGSSGSGDTQYF. The CDR3 bases are TGTGCCAGCAGTTCAGGTTCTAGCGGGAGTGGCGATACGCAGTATTTT.

Ten or more counts support this clonotype. V gene TRBV5-1 combines with J gene TRBJ2-7, with TRBD2 matching over 8 bases. J lost 6 bases, V lost 4 bases, and 12 bases had no gene match. This CDR3 region has 15 residues. Looked up from germline, CDR1 is SGHRS and CDR2 is YFSETQ. The CDR3 nucleotides read TGCGCCAGCAGCCTGGGACTAGAACGGGCCTCCGAGCAGTACTTC. Its protein is CASSLGLERASEQYF.

The sample holds many counts of this clonotype. The J gene is TRBJ2-3, the V gene TRBV5-1; 11 nucleotides line up with TRBD1. This CDR3 has 14 residues. V lost 4 bases, J lost 5 bases, and 3 bases stayed unmatched. Germline CDR1 reads SGHRS; CDR2 reads YFSETQ. The chain's CDR3 is CASSMGQGGDTQYF. As DNA, the CDR3 is TGCGCCAGCAGCATGGGACAGGGGGGAGATACGCAGTATTTT.

This clonotype was seen a handful of times. This chain links TRBV7-9 with TRBJ1-1; TRBD1 is a possible D gene (5 bases). The V and J ends lost 2 bases and 1 base respectively, with 14 bases between them. Germline loops: CDR1 SEHNR, CDR2 FQNEAQ (reference sequence). The CDR3 covers 16 residues. The CDR3 DNA follows: TGTGCCAGCAGCTTAATGCCAGGGATCGGGAACACTGAAGCTTTCTTT. It encodes CASSLMPGIGNTEAFF.

In its sample, this clonotype was seen many times. This sequence joins TRBV7-2 and TRBJ2-7; D unclear. Trimming removed 5 bases from V and 3 bases from J, with 17 bases in between. Per germline, CDR1 SGHTA and CDR2 FQGNSA. The CDR3 runs 15 residues. The CDR3 DNA sequence: TGTGCCAGCAGCAACACTGGAGCGAGAGGCTACGAGCAGTACTTC. Protein sequence: CASSNTGARGYEQYF.

This clonotype was counted at least ten times. The chain recombines TRBV7-9 with TRBJ2-7, with unresolved D. Germline V gene lookup returns CDR1 SEHNR and CDR2 FQNEAQ (reference sequence). V was clipped by 2 bases and J by 2 bases, with 10 bases between them. CDR3 length: 14 amino acids. In nucleotides, the CDR3 is TGTGCCAGCAGCTTAAGCACCATTACCTACGAGCAGTACTTC. Protein: CASSLSTITYEQYF.

Comment on this clonotype: A much more abundant neighbour one base away suggests this may be a read error. The CDR3 DNA sequence: TGCAGCGTCGAGGCTAGCGGCCAAGGAGGGCAGTATTTT. As protein: CSVEASGQGGQYF. The rearrangement links TRBV29-1 to TRBJ2-3; 7 bases agree with TRBD2. This CDR3 contains 13 residues. J lost 11 bases, V lost 6 bases, and 14 bases had no gene match. From germline, CDR1 is SQVTM and CDR2 ANQGSEA.

This clonotype was counted many times. This chain uses TRBV20-1 with TRBJ2-2, with D unclear. Trimming cost V 6 bases and J 2 bases, with 10 bases left between them. The CDR3 runs to 13 residues. Germline values: CDR1 DFQATT, CDR2 SNEGSKA (reference sequence). The CDR3, as DNA: TGCAGTGCAAGGGCCATAAACACCGGGGAGCTGTTTTTT. Amino acids: CSARAINTGELFF.

This clonotype was seen at least ten times. This rearrangement joins TRBV3-1 to TRBJ2-7, with D unclear. CDR1 and CDR2 from the germline V gene are LGHDT and YNNKEL (reference sequence). The CDR3 loop spans 12 amino acids. V shed 1 base and J shed 9 bases, with 10 bases lying between them. CDR3 nucleotides: TGTGCCAGCAGCCAAGGGGCGGAGACGCAGTACTTC. This translates into CASSQGAETQYF.

Ten or more counts support this clonotype. The chain couples TRBV3-1 to TRBJ2-7; 8 bases are a match to TRBD2. Germline-derived CDR1 and CDR2 are LGHDT and YNNKEL (reference sequence). The CDR3 has 12 amino acids. The junction had 6 bases not matched to a gene; V was cut back by 8 bases and J by 6 bases. Here the CDR3 reads CASGRLAGEQYF. For the CDR3, the DNA is TGTGCCAGCGGGCGGCTAGCGGGCGAGCAGTACTTC.

This clonotype was detected many times. The rearrangement uses TRBV10-3 and TRBJ2-1; D is undetermined. With 3 bases removed from V and 3 bases from J, the gap between germline ends came to 9 bases. From germline, CDR1 is ENHRY and CDR2 SYGVKD. This CDR3 comprises 14 residues. CDR3 protein: CAISEGRYYNEQFF. The CDR3 bases are TGTGCCATCAGTGAAGGCCGTTACTACAATGAGCAGTTCTTC.

Ten or more counts support this clonotype. This chain connects TRBV12-3 or TRBV12-4 to TRBJ2-1, with D perhaps TRBD2 (6 bases). The V end was cut by 5 bases, the J end by 2 bases, with 13 bases between. This CDR3 comprises 15 residues. The CDR3 is CASSTSGFPYNEQFF. In nucleotides, the CDR3 is TGTGCCAGCAGTACGAGCGGGTTTCCCTACAATGAGCAGTTCTTC.

This clonotype was seen at least ten times. The genes are TRBV5-1 and TRBJ2-7; D might be TRBD2 (6 bases). Germline-derived CDR1 and CDR2 are SGHRS and YFSETQ. Trimming removed 0 bases from V and 6 bases from J, with 16 bases in between. This CDR3 region has 15 residues. As DNA, the CDR3 is TGCGCCAGCAGCTTGGCCGACTCCCGCGGGGCCGAGCAGTACTTC. It translates to CASSLADSRGAEQYF.

Ten or more counts support this clonotype. The genes are TRBV7-9 and TRBJ2-1, with 15 bases fitting TRBD2. V shed 3 bases and J 8 bases; nucleotides not matched to a gene: 5. Germline V CDR1 and CDR2: SEHNR, FQNEAQ (reference sequence). This CDR3 spans 16 amino acids. CDR3 loop: CASSLGLAGGRDEQFF. The CDR3 DNA sequence: TGTGCCAGCAGCTTGGGACTAGCGGGAGGAAGGGATGAGCAGTTCTTC.